Listed below are T cell receptor beta chains from one sample, sequenced in a study of T cells in Graves' hyperthyroidism and ophthalmopathy. TCRdb passed the multiplex PCR reads through MiXCR, listing each CDR3 protein once. This sample has a few hundred thousand distinct CDR3 sequences, with about 18% found just once. The specimen was blood. The receptors come from a woman aged 18-29 years with Graves' hyperthyroidism. CDR3s include the opening cysteine and the closing phenylalanine or tryptophan. Each record gives: J gene, clone size, D gene, V gene, CDR3 protein, CDR3 DNA. D genes are given only for firm matches. A clone size is listed for some rows: how often the clone was seen (once, few, many), or a class if it is expanded.

TRBJ1-1,few,.,TRBV4-1,CASSQPTGRTEAFF,TGCGCCAGCAGCCAACCTACAGGTAGAACTGAAGCTTTCTTT
TRBJ1-2,many,.,TRBV5-1,CASSLDGELNYGYTF,TGCGCCAGCAGCTTGGATGGGGAGCTCAACTATGGCTACACCTTC
TRBJ2-7,many,.,TRBV7-2,CASSGDTYEQYF,TGTGCCAGCAGCGGGGATACCTACGAGCAGTACTTC
TRBJ2-5,many,.,TRBV2,CASSEARAPGTQYF,TGTGCCAGCAGTGAAGCGCGAGCCCCCGGGACCCAGTACTTC
TRBJ1-2,.,.,TRBV28,CASTWAGQTYGYTF,TGTGCCAGCACCTGGGCCGGACAGACCTATGGCTACACCTTC
TRBJ1-1,many,TRBD1,TRBV10-2,CASSEPGQLNTEAFF,TGCGCCAGCAGTGAGCCGGGACAGTTAAACACTGAAGCTTTCTTT
TRBJ1-2,.,.,TRBV7-8,CASSLRADLNYGYTF,TGTGCCAGCAGCTTAAGGGCAGACTTAAACTATGGCTACACCTTC
TRBJ2-5,.,.,TRBV7-2,CASSNYVQETQYF,TGTGCCAGCAGCAACTATGTTCAGGAGACCCAGTACTTC
TRBJ2-7,many,TRBD1,TRBV6-1,CASRDLVAGSLQGDEQYF,TGTGCCAGCAGAGATTTAGTGGCAGGCTCTCTTCAGGGGGACGAGCAGTACTTC
TRBJ1-2,many,.,TRBV6-1,CASIPGQTLYGYTF,TGTGCCAGCATACCGGGACAAACCCTCTATGGCTACACCTTC
TRBJ1-5,many,.,TRBV9,CASSEQGQPGDNQPQHF,TGTGCCAGCAGCGAACAAGGACAGCCAGGGGACAATCAGCCCCAGCATTTT
TRBJ1-3,many,.,TRBV6-1,CASSEAAIATATSGNTIYF,TGTGCCAGCAGTGAAGCTGCTATTGCGACAGCAACCTCTGGAAACACCATATATTTT
TRBJ2-7,.,TRBD2,TRBV12-3/TRBV12-4,CASSSGTSGGGEQYF,TGTGCCAGCAGTTCCGGGACTAGCGGGGGGGGCGAGCAGTACTTC
TRBJ2-5,many,.,TRBV4-1,CASSQGGAWEETQYF,TGCGCCAGCAGCCAAGGTGGGGCCTGGGAAGAGACCCAGTACTTC
TRBJ2-5,few,.,TRBV24-1,CATSDVEVQETQYF,TGTGCCACCAGTGATGTCGAAGTACAAGAGACCCAGTACTTC
TRBJ2-7,many,.,TRBV11-2,CASSLDLGREQYF,TGTGCCAGCAGCTTAGATCTTGGGAGGGAGCAGTACTTC
TRBJ2-5,many,TRBD1,TRBV20-1,CSAPTPRGTGETQYF,TGCAGTGCCCCGACGCCCAGGGGGACAGGGGAGACCCAGTACTTC
TRBJ1-2,many,TRBD1,TRBV7-2,CASSSPRGLSYGYTF,TGTGCCAGCAGCTCCCCCAGGGGGCTGTCCTATGGCTACACCTTC
TRBJ1-2,many,.,TRBV24-1,CATGPAEGGNYGYTF,TGTGCCACAGGCCCAGCGGAGGGAGGGAACTATGGCTACACCTTC
TRBJ1-5,many,.,TRBV20-1,CSAGRLYSNQPQHF,TGCAGTGCTGGCAGATTATATAGCAATCAGCCCCAGCATTTT
TRBJ2-2,few,TRBD1,TRBV10-1,CASSDTGESGELFF,TGCGCCAGCAGTGATACAGGGGAATCCGGGGAGCTGTTTTTT
TRBJ1-1,many,.,TRBV7-6,CASSVSGDTEAFF,TGTGCCAGCTCCGTATCGGGGGACACTGAAGCTTTCTTT
TRBJ2-2,many,.,TRBV15,CATSRGAGGPGELFF,TGTGCCACCAGCAGAGGAGCAGGCGGACCCGGGGAGCTGTTTTTT
TRBJ2-2,.,TRBD2,TRBV27,CASRTTSGVTGELFF,TGTGCCAGCAGGACAACTAGCGGGGTCACCGGGGAGCTGTTTTTT
TRBJ2-7,many,.,TRBV28,CASSLHQVGIPEQYF,TGTGCCAGCAGTTTACACCAGGTGGGCATCCCCGAGCAGTACTTC
TRBJ2-7,many,TRBD2,TRBV28,CASGLSGGGYEQYF,TGTGCCAGCGGTTTGAGCGGGGGGGGGTACGAGCAGTACTTC
TRBJ2-6,many,.,TRBV2,CAHGRSGANVLTF,TGTGCCCATGGGCGCTCTGGGGCCAACGTCCTGACTTTC
TRBJ1-2,many,TRBD1,TRBV20-1,CSANLDRTDQGARYGYTF,TGCAGTGCTAACCTAGACAGAACGGACCAGGGGGCACGCTATGGCTACACCTTC
TRBJ1-3,once,.,TRBV12-3/TRBV12-4,CASTKGRGSGNTIYF,TGTGCCAGCACCAAAGGACGGGGCTCTGGAAACACCATATATTTT
TRBJ2-2,.,TRBD1,TRBV28,CASSPGGANTGELFF,TGTGCCAGCAGCCCAGGGGGCGCCAACACCGGGGAGCTGTTTTTT
TRBJ2-5,.,.,TRBV18,CASSRMEGIAGTQYF,TGTGCCAGCTCACGTATGGAGGGGATCGCGGGGACCCAGTACTTC
TRBJ2-3,many,.,TRBV6-1,CASSESLAVDTQYF,TGTGCCAGCAGTGAAAGCCTAGCTGTAGATACGCAGTATTTT
TRBJ1-2,many,TRBD1,TRBV6-2/TRBV6-3,CASRRDRGIGGYTF,TGTGCCAGCAGGCGGGACAGGGGAATCGGTGGCTACACCTTC
TRBJ1-1,.,.,TRBV6-5,CASSSGGDEAFF,TGTGCCAGCAGTTCGGGTGGGGATGAAGCTTTCTTT
TRBJ1-1,.,.,TRBV12-3/TRBV12-4,CASSFNWGARDTEAFF,TGTGCCAGCAGTTTTAATTGGGGGGCGCGTGACACTGAAGCTTTCTTT
TRBJ1-2,many,.,TRBV9,CASSTGRSTSNYGYTF,TGTGCCAGCAGCACCGGACGGTCTACCTCCAACTATGGCTACACCTTC
TRBJ1-1,many,.,TRBV12-3/TRBV12-4,CASSRSPESRAEAFF,TGTGCCAGCAGCCGCTCCCCAGAGAGTCGGGCTGAAGCTTTCTTT
TRBJ2-5,.,TRBD1,TRBV6-8,CASSTAPGQGRETQYF,TGTGCCAGCAGTACCGCACCGGGACAGGGTCGGGAGACCCAGTACTTC
TRBJ1-5,many,.,TRBV7-2,CASGTYYSNQPQHF,TGTGCCAGCGGGACCTACTATAGCAATCAGCCCCAGCATTTT
TRBJ2-2,.,.,TRBV4-1,CASSQPFGGLLWTGELFF,TGCGCCAGCAGCCAACCTTTCGGGGGCCTCCTGTGGACCGGGGAGCTGTTTTTT
TRBJ2-4,many,.,TRBV12-3/TRBV12-4,CASSFRARGNIQYF,TGTGCCAGCAGTTTCCGGGCCCGGGGAAACATTCAGTACTTC
TRBJ2-7,few,.,TRBV6-5,CASSYSILRGRVEQYF,TGTGCCAGCAGTTACTCGATTTTACGGGGTAGGGTCGAGCAGTACTTC
TRBJ1-1,many,.,TRBV20-1,CSARDTEVGAFF,TGCAGTGCTAGAGATACGGAGGTCGGAGCTTTCTTT
TRBJ1-6,few,.,TRBV27,CASSLSRGTNSPLHF,TGTGCCAGCAGTTTATCGCGGGGGACAAATTCACCCCTCCACTTT
TRBJ2-3,few,.,TRBV12-3/TRBV12-4,CASSLVEDRDTQYF,TGTGCCAGCAGTTTAGTGGAGGACAGAGATACGCAGTATTTT
TRBJ2-5,.,TRBD1,TRBV3-1,CASSQTGGEETQYF,TGTGCCAGCAGCCAGACAGGGGGCGAAGAGACCCAGTACTTC
TRBJ2-5,.,.,TRBV2,CASTSYQETQYF,TGTGCCAGCACTTCGTACCAAGAGACCCAGTACTTC
TRBJ1-1,many,.,TRBV24-1,CATSDGRMNTEAFF,TGTGCCACCAGTGATGGGAGGATGAACACTGAAGCTTTCTTT
TRBJ2-7,many,TRBD1,TRBV12-3/TRBV12-4,CASRETGGAYEQYF,TGTGCCAGCAGAGAAACAGGGGGCGCGTACGAGCAGTACTTC
TRBJ2-7,.,TRBD2,TRBV20-1,CSARERGGIDEQYF,TGCAGTGCTAGGGAGCGGGGAGGGATCGACGAGCAGTACTTC
TRBJ1-1,many,.,TRBV12-5,CASAAARVTEAFF,TGTGCTAGTGCCGCAGCCAGGGTCACTGAAGCTTTCTTT
TRBJ2-6,.,.,TRBV6-4,CASSLGEAGANVLTF,TGTGCCAGCAGTTTGGGTGAAGCTGGGGCCAACGTCCTGACTTTC
TRBJ1-1,many,TRBD1,TRBV28,CASSVYLPTGVEAFF,TGTGCCAGCAGTGTGTACTTGCCGACAGGGGTTGAAGCTTTCTTT
TRBJ1-5,many,.,TRBV7-2,CASSLALNSNQPQHF,TGTGCCAGCAGCTTAGCCCTAAATAGCAATCAGCCCCAGCATTTT
TRBJ1-2,many,.,TRBV6-5,CASSYGQDYGYTF,TGTGCCAGCAGTTACGGGCAGGATTATGGCTACACCTTC